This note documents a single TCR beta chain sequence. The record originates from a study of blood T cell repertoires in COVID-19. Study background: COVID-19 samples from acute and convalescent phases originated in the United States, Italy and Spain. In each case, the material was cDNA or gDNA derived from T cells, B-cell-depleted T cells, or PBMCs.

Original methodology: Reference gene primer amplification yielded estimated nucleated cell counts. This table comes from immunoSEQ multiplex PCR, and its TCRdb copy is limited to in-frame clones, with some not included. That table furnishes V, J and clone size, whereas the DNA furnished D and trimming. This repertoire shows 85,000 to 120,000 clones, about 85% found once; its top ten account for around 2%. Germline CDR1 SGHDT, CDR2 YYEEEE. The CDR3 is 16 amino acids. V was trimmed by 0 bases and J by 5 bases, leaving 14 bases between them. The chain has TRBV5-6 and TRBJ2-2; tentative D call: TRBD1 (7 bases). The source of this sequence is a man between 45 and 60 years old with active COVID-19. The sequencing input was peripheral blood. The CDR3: CASSLAGGGRTGELFF. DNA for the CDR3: TGTGCCAGCAGCTTGGCAGGAGGGGGCCGTACCGGGGAGCTGTTTTTT.